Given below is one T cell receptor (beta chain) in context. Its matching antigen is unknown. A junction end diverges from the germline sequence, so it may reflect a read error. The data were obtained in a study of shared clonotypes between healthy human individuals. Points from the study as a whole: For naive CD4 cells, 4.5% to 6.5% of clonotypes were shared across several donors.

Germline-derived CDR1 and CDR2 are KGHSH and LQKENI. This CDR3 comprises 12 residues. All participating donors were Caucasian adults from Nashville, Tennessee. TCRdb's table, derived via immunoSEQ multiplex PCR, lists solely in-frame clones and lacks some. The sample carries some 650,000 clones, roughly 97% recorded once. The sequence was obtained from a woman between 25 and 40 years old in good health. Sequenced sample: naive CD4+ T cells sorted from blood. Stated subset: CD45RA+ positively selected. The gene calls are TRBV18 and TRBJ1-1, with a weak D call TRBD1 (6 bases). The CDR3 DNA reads TGTGCCAGCTCACCGCGGACAGAAGGCCGAGTCTTT. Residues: CASSPRTEGRVF.